These T cell receptor beta chains were read from a single sample in a study of blood T cell repertoires in COVID-19. Method: immunoSEQ multiplex PCR; TCRdb's copy keeps in-frame clones and lacks some. The sample yields about 140,000 clones, 84% seen once. The specimen sequenced was PBMCs or T cells enriched from blood (not recorded which). The source is a woman in her forties or fifties with acute COVID-19. Both conserved end residues are trimmed from each CDR3. A D gene is named only where the DNA matches it firmly.

V gene,D gene,CDR3 protein
TRBV19,TRBD1,ASSIRLGQVAGNTIY
TRBV7-7,TRBD1,ASSQSGTGFNQPQH
TRBV3-1/TRBV3-2,TRBD1,ASSQAGTGGGEQY
TRBV15,NA,ATSTGVVGYT
TRBV5-1,NA,ASSLSSVNTEAF
TRBV28,NA,ASSFTGITEAF
TRBV19,NA,ASGPGASSYNEQF
TRBV4-2,TRBD1,ASSQDLFSTGGNTEAF
TRBV24-1,TRBD1,ATSDPGQGTTNEKLF
TRBV10-2,NA,ASSDLQTQY
TRBV5-4,NA,ASSLEAGNYGYT
TRBV7-6,NA,ASSLDSNSGELF
TRBV5-1,NA,ASSTGSEETQY
TRBV7-2,NA,ASSPAAGNYGYT
TRBV11-3,NA,ASTFRPGADTQY
TRBV7-9,TRBD2,ASSPRGGLETQY
TRBV3-1/TRBV3-2,NA,ASSQTVSGANVLT
TRBV7-2,NA,ASSTLQGTGNTIY
TRBV20-1,NA,SASPAGKNIQY
TRBV5-8,TRBD2,ASSLEGLAGGGTGELF
TRBV7-9,NA,ASSLGAGSSYNSPLH
TRBV5-1,NA,ASSLAGSRRGNTIY
TRBV15,TRBD1,ATSRDLGQGNNQPQH
TRBV11-3,TRBD2,ASSLDGWAAGGSYNEQF
TRBV24-1,NA,ATSDWSSTDTQY
TRBV20-1,NA,GVPGNTIY
TRBV11-2,TRBD2,ASSWTSGATDTQY
TRBV19,NA,ASSISGPRSGNTIY
TRBV9,NA,ASSPPSGVDYYNEQF
TRBV5-1,TRBD1,ASSLRNRDRGRNEQF
TRBV5-1,TRBD1,ASSLPRQGSGYT
TRBV5-5,NA,ASSLKLNGNEQF
TRBV19,TRBD1,ASSTGQATLETQY
TRBV19,NA,ASNRVYNSPLH
TRBV5-4,NA,ASSLDMADQPQH
TRBV7-3,TRBD1,ASSFDRTGNYGYT
TRBV5-4,NA,ASSLARLGTDTQY
TRBV27,TRBD2,ASSLAGGPVGELF
TRBV9,TRBD1,ASTLGQGALGYGYT
TRBV12-3/TRBV12-4,NA,ASSDTEAF
TRBV5-1,NA,ASRWGAGTYEQY
TRBV15,TRBD1,ATSEGQAISSYNEQF
TRBV5-1,NA,ASSLAGVGEYTEAF
TRBV27,TRBD1,ASSWGQGSVGTEAF
TRBV19,TRBD1,ATAGQGYTGELF
TRBV7-2,NA,ASSSPPLLPQH
TRBV14,NA,ASSPDFFEAF
TRBV7-3,NA,ASSFGGNTEAF
TRBV6-5,TRBD1,ASSNLGTGVGELF
TRBV24-1,TRBD2,ATSDFGTSGSYEQY